The 8 T cell receptor beta chains below come from one sample, sequenced in a study of Ad26.COV2.S vaccination and SARS-CoV-2 variants. The sample's treatment: around 19 received Ad26.COV2.S at low or high dose, single or two shots; about five received placebo; per-sample allocation not given. Sampling was performed 63 days after the first vaccine or placebo injection. Produced via immunoSEQ multiplex PCR; TCRdb's table is partial and in-frame only. This table holds about 320,000 clones, more than 70% found once. The input for sequencing was peripheral blood, taken in a trial of Ad26.COV2.S vaccine versus placebo. The receptors stem from a person aged 18-65 years who received the Ad26.COV2.S COVID-19 vaccine or a placebo.

The rearrangement uses TRBV7-2 and TRBJ1-2; a weak D match, TRBD1 (6 bases). The V gene's germline CDR1 is SGHTA and CDR2 FQGNSA. This CDR3 contains 16 residues. V gave up 5 bases and J gave up 3 bases, with 19 bases separating them. CDR3 coding DNA: TGTGCCAGCAGCGACACTTGGCGCTCAGGGGACTATGGCTACACCTTC. Translation gives CASSDTWRSGDYGYTF.

The J gene is TRBJ2-2, the V gene TRBV2; 9 nucleotides match TRBD1. CDR3 size: 14 residues. V lost 8 bases and J lost 5; bases outside the gene matches: 6. CDR1 SNHLY and CDR2 FYNNEI come from the germline V gene. The CDR3 nucleotides are TGTGCCAGCCGCAGGGACAGGGTTACCGGGGAGCTGTTTTTT. This codes for CASRRDRVTGELFF.

The V and J genes are TRBV6-1 and TRBJ1-2; D is perhaps TRBD1 (5 bases). The length of the CDR3 is 15 residues. Looked up from germline, CDR1 is MNHNS and CDR2 is SASEGT. V was clipped by 6 bases and J by 2 bases, with 16 bases between them. The CDR3 sequence: CASRGETAPNYGYTF. The CDR3 DNA is TGTGCCAGCAGGGGGGAGACAGCCCCCAACTATGGCTACACCTTC.

This clone was seen a few times. The chain links TRBV5-1 to TRBJ1-2; D may be TRBD1 (5 bases). This CDR3 has 12 residues. Trimming shortened V by 4 bases and J by 8 bases, and 12 bases separated the two germline ends. The germline CDR1 and CDR2 sequences are SGHRS and YFSETQ. The chain's CDR3 is CASSPGPVGYTF. The CDR3 DNA reads TGCGCCAGCAGCCCAGGGCCGGTGGGCTACACCTTC.

The DNA for the CDR3 is TGTGCCACCACGCCTTACTTGGCTAATGAAAAACTGTTTTTT. Encoded protein: CATTPYLANEKLFF. The chain has TRBV7-9 and TRBJ1-4; D gene ambiguous. This CDR3 is built from 14 residues. CDR1 and CDR2 from the germline V gene are SEHNR and FQNEAQ (reference sequence). V gave up 10 bases and J gave up 3 bases, with 15 bases separating them. The full variable domain, its missing parts supplied by reference TRBV7-9 and TRBJ1-4, is DTGVSQNPRHKITKRGQNVTFRCDPISEHNRLYWYRQTLGQGPEFLTYFQNEAQLEKSRLLSDRFSAERPKGSFSTLEIQRTEQGDSAMYLCATTPYLANEKLFFGSGTQLSVL.

This chain links TRBV6-5 with TRBJ1-2; the match to TRBD1 covers 7 bases. Per the germline V gene, CDR1 is MNHEY and CDR2 is SVGAGI. The J segment lost 2 bases and the V segment lost 4 bases, leaving 1 base of the junction unmatched. This CDR3 is built from 13 residues. DNA of the CDR3: TGTGCCAGCAGTTTGACAGGGAACTATGGCTACACCTTC. Translating gives CASSLTGNYGYTF.

The V call is TRBV5-4, the J call TRBJ1-2; 8 nucleotides align to TRBD1. Germline trimming cut 4 bases from V and 8 bases from J; bases unmatched to any gene: 7. CDR1 SGHNT and CDR2 YYREEE come from the germline V gene (reference sequence). CDR3 length: 13 residues. CDR3 nucleotide sequence: TGTGCCAGCAGCGAGGACAGGGCTAAAGGCTACACCTTC. Encoded protein: CASSEDRAKGYTF.

The gene calls are TRBV18 and TRBJ1-2; 9 bases fit TRBD1. There are 18 residues in the CDR3. With 2 bases clipped from V and 1 base from J, the junction kept 11 bases outside the gene matches. The germline V gene has CDR1 KGHSH and CDR2 LQKENI. CDR3 sequence: CASSPVPGTGTINYGYTF. The CDR3 region has the DNA TGTGCCAGCTCACCAGTCCCCGGGACAGGGACGATTAACTATGGCTACACCTTC.